Below, one T cell receptor beta chain is given with its context. Primers included in the PCR were 60 Vbeta and 13 Jbeta primers. Libraries were prepared by immunoSEQ multiplex PCR; TCRdb keeps only in-frame clonotypes and omits some of them. The repertoire holds 120,000 or so clones, with 74% as singletons. This entry is derived from a study of cytomegalovirus exposure and HLA in healthy donors. The clonotype was recovered from a man aged 35 to 55 in good health and CMV-seropositive. What was sequenced was PBMCs.

CDR3 protein: CASSRQGSTGELFF. CDR3 in DNA: TGCGCCAGCAGCAGACAGGGATCCACCGGGGAGCTGTTTTTT. This chain connects TRBV5-1 to TRBJ2-2; TRBD1 matches 7 bases. The CDR3 is 14 residues long. Germline lookup yields CDR1 SGHRS and CDR2 YFSETQ. V lost 4 bases, J lost 4 bases, and 4 bases stayed unmatched.